This T cell receptor (beta chain) is drawn from a study of CDR3 diversity in severe acne. CDR3 length equals 17 residues. CDR1 and CDR2 (germline): SGDLS, YYNGEE. A remark on this clonotype: Germline is not matched at one junction end, which may reflect a read error.

TCRdb re-called the PCR reads through MiXCR, storing one row per CDR3 protein. The repertoire holds around 94,000 distinct CDR3 sequences, 45% to 60% seen once, with 9.5% to 15% in the top ten. The sample taken for sequencing was blood. This TCR derives from a male donor with acne. The chain combines TRBV9 with TRBJ2-3; D is unclear. The CDR3 region has the DNA TGTGCCAGCAGCGTAGGGGGTAGTTTGCGCCAGGCAGATACGCAGTACTTT. Residues: CASSVGGSLRQADTQYF.